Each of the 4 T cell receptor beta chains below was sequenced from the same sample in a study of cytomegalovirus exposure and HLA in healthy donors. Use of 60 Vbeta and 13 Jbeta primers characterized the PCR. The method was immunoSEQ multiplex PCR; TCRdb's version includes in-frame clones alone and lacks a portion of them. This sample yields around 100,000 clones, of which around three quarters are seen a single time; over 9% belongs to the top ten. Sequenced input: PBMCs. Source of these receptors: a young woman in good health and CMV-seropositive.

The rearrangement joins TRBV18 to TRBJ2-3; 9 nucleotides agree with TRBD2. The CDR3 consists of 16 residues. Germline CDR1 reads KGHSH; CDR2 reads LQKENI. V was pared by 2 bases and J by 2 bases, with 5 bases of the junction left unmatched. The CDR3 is CASSPGAGGFTDTQYF. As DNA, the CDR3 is TGTGCCAGCTCACCAGGAGCGGGAGGCTTCACAGATACGCAGTATTTT.

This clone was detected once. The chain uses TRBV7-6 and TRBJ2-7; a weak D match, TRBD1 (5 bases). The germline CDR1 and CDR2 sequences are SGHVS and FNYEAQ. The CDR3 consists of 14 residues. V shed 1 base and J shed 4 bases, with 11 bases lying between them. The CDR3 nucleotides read TGTGCCAGCAGCTTAGTAAGTCAGGGATACGAGCAGTACTTC. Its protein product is CASSLVSQGYEQYF.

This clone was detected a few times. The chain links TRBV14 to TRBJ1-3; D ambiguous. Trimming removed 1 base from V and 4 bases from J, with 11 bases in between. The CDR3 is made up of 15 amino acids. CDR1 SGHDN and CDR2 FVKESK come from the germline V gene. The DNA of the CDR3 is TGTGCCAGCAGCCAAGTTGGAGGGTCGGGAAACACCATATATTTT. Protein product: CASSQVGGSGNTIYF.

The CDR3 region has the DNA TGTGCCAGCAGCTTAGGGGGAGCAAACAGGGCGACCCAGTACTTC. Its protein is CASSLGGANRATQYF. The rearrangement links TRBV7-6 to TRBJ2-5, with D tentatively TRBD1 (6 bases). The V gene's germline CDR1 is SGHVS and CDR2 FNYEAQ. Trimming shortened V by 1 base and J by 7 bases, and 16 bases separated the two germline ends. The CDR3 has 15 residues.